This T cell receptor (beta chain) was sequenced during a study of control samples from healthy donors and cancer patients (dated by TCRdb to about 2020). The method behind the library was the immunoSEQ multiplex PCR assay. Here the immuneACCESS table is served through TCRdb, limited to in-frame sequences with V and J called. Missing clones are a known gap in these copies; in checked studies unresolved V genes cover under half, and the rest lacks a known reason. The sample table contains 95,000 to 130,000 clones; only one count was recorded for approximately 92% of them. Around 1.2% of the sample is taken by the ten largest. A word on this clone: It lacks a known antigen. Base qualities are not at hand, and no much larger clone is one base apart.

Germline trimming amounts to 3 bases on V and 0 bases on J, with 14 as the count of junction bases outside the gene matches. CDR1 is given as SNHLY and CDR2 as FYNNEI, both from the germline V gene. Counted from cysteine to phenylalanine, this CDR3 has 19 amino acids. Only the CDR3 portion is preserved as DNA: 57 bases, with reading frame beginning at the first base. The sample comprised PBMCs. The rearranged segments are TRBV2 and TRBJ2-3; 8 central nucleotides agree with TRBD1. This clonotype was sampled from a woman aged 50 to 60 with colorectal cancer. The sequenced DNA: TGTGCCAGCAGTGAGAGACAGGGGAAAAAGAAGGCTAGCACAGATACGCAGTATTTT. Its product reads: CASSERQGKKKASTDTQYF.